This TCR beta chain came from a study of blood T cell repertoires in COVID-19. As for the study in general: The United States, Italy and Spain supplied acute and convalescent COVID-19 samples. Sample material is recorded as cDNA or gDNA derived from T cells, B-cell-depleted T cells, or PBMCs.

Profiled with immunoSEQ multiplex PCR; TCRdb holds only in-frame clones, not every one. Of some 66,000 clones in the sample, roughly 92% are singletons; the top ten hold roughly 3%. Trimming took off 5 bases at V and 4 bases at J, with 9 bases between the two ends. The CDR3 is 14 residues long. Germline CDR1 reads LNHDA; CDR2 reads SQIVND (reference sequence). The V and J genes are TRBV19 and TRBJ2-6; D is unresolved. Material for sequencing was peripheral blood. The clonotype originates from a man between 65 and 80 years old with active COVID-19. In DNA form, the CDR3 reads TGTGCCAGTAGTCAACAATCCGGGGCCAACGTCCTGACTTTC. It is translated as CASSQQSGANVLTF. Complete variable domain (other parts from reference TRBV19 and TRBJ2-6): DGGITQSPKYLFRKEGQNVTLSCEQNLNHDAMYWYRQDPGQGLRLIYYSQIVNDFQKGDIAEGYSVSREKKESFPLTVTSAQKNPTAFYLCASSQQSGANVLTFGAGSRLTVL.